These T cell receptor beta chains were read from a single sample in a study of T-cell memory formation after mild COVID-19. TCRdb reprocessed the 5' RACE reads with MiXCR, giving one entry per CDR3 protein. Here the sample spans 250,000 to 400,000 distinct CDR3 sequences, around an eighth being singletons. Sample: PBMCs or a T cell subset sorted from them (not recorded which). These receptors originate from a man aged 18 to 29 who had mild COVID-19 (a few samples of this study predate the infection). Cell type and time point are not known. Both conserved end residues are part of each CDR3. Fields, in order: CDR3 DNA, CDR3 protein, D gene, V gene, clone size, J gene. D genes are given only for firm matches. Some rows have no size entry. The others give once, few or many, or a class for an expanded clone.

CDR3nt: TGTGCCATCAGTGGGGACAGGGATCAGCCCCAGCATTTT
CDR3aa: CAISGDRDQPQHF
d_gene: TRBD1
v_gene: TRBV10-3
abundance: -
j_gene: TRBJ1-5

CDR3nt: TGCGCCAGCAGCCAAGAACCTAGCGGGGGGATCCAAGAGACCCAGTACTTC
CDR3aa: CASSQEPSGGIQETQYF
d_gene: TRBD2
v_gene: TRBV4-1
abundance: few
j_gene: TRBJ2-5

CDR3nt: TGTGCCAGCAGCTGGGACTACGCCACCGGGGAGCTGTTTTTT
CDR3aa: CASSWDYATGELFF
d_gene: TRBD2
v_gene: TRBV3-1
abundance: -
j_gene: TRBJ2-2

CDR3nt: TGTGCCAGCTCACCAATGGGAAGGGATCAGCCCCAGCATTTT
CDR3aa: CASSPMGRDQPQHF
d_gene: -
v_gene: TRBV18
abundance: -
j_gene: TRBJ1-5

CDR3nt: TGCAGTGCCAAAGTTAGGGCCAAAAACATTCAGTACTTC
CDR3aa: CSAKVRAKNIQYF
d_gene: -
v_gene: TRBV20-1
abundance: few
j_gene: TRBJ2-4

CDR3nt: TGCAGTGCTAGAGATGACAGGGGCTATAGCAATCAGCCCCAGCATTTT
CDR3aa: CSARDDRGYSNQPQHF
d_gene: TRBD1
v_gene: TRBV20-1
abundance: -
j_gene: TRBJ1-5

CDR3nt: TGCAGCGTTGTCACCACCTACGAGCAGTACTTC
CDR3aa: CSVVTTYEQYF
d_gene: -
v_gene: TRBV29-1
abundance: many
j_gene: TRBJ2-7

CDR3nt: TGTGCCAGCAGTTCCGGGACAGGGGGGTACAATGAGCAGTTCTTC
CDR3aa: CASSSGTGGYNEQFF
d_gene: TRBD1
v_gene: TRBV7-2
abundance: few
j_gene: TRBJ2-1

CDR3nt: TGCGCCAGCGCTCTAGGCGGGACAAGGGGTGAAGCTTTCTTT
CDR3aa: CASALGGTRGEAFF
d_gene: -
v_gene: TRBV10-2
abundance: -
j_gene: TRBJ1-1

CDR3nt: TGTGCCACCAGCAGAAGTGGACCGGGACAGGGTTACGAGGATGGCTACACCTTC
CDR3aa: CATSRSGPGQGYEDGYTF
d_gene: TRBD1
v_gene: TRBV15
abundance: few
j_gene: TRBJ1-2

CDR3nt: TGTGCCTCCCGGGCTCTGGCGGGGGGCGGGACCGGGGAGCTGTTTTTT
CDR3aa: CASRALAGGGTGELFF
d_gene: TRBD2
v_gene: TRBV10-3
abundance: few
j_gene: TRBJ2-2

CDR3nt: TGCGCCAGCAGCCAAGAAGGAAGGAACACTGAAGCTTTCTTT
CDR3aa: CASSQEGRNTEAFF
d_gene: -
v_gene: TRBV4-3
abundance: -
j_gene: TRBJ1-1

CDR3nt: TGTGCCATCAGTGAGTCGGTGGGGTACAATGAGCAGTTCTTC
CDR3aa: CAISESVGYNEQFF
d_gene: -
v_gene: TRBV10-3
abundance: few
j_gene: TRBJ2-1

CDR3nt: TGTGACAGCAGCCTATTCGGACAGGAAGAGACCCAGTACTTC
CDR3aa: CDSSLFGQEETQYF
d_gene: TRBD1
v_gene: TRBV4-2
abundance: -
j_gene: TRBJ2-5

CDR3nt: TGCGCCAGCAGCGCCGGGGGGAAGGGAATCGAAAAACTGTTTTTT
CDR3aa: CASSAGGKGIEKLFF
d_gene: -
v_gene: TRBV4-1
abundance: -
j_gene: TRBJ1-4

CDR3nt: TGTGCCAGCTCACCAACCGACAGTTCCTATGGCTACACCTTC
CDR3aa: CASSPTDSSYGYTF
d_gene: -
v_gene: TRBV18
abundance: -
j_gene: TRBJ1-2

CDR3nt: TGCAGTTACTATTTCGGCAATGAGCAGTTCTTC
CDR3aa: CSYYFGNEQFF
d_gene: -
v_gene: TRBV20-1
abundance: -
j_gene: TRBJ2-1

CDR3nt: TGTGCCAGCAGCACGGACACGGGTGGTGAGCAGTTCTTC
CDR3aa: CASSTDTGGEQFF
d_gene: -
v_gene: TRBV7-9
abundance: few
j_gene: TRBJ2-1

CDR3nt: TGTGCCAGCAGTTACCTCCGGACAGGGGAGACCCAGTACTTC
CDR3aa: CASSYLRTGETQYF
d_gene: TRBD1
v_gene: TRBV6-5
abundance: -
j_gene: TRBJ2-5

CDR3nt: TGTGCCAGCAGCGTAGATCTGGGGACTTACTTACACAATGAGCAGTTCTTC
CDR3aa: CASSVDLGTYLHNEQFF
d_gene: -
v_gene: TRBV9
abundance: -
j_gene: TRBJ2-1

CDR3nt: TGCGCCCGTCCCGAGAGGGGTTCCTACGAGCAGTACTTC
CDR3aa: CARPERGSYEQYF
d_gene: -
v_gene: TRBV23-1
abundance: once
j_gene: TRBJ2-7

CDR3nt: TGTGCCAGCAGTTTTCAGCGGGGTAACTATGGCTACACCTTC
CDR3aa: CASSFQRGNYGYTF
d_gene: -
v_gene: TRBV12-3/TRBV12-4
abundance: -
j_gene: TRBJ1-2

CDR3nt: TGTGCCACCAGCAGAGTGGATCCCGGCGGGGAGACCCAGTACTTC
CDR3aa: CATSRVDPGGETQYF
d_gene: -
v_gene: TRBV15
abundance: -
j_gene: TRBJ2-5

CDR3nt: TGTGCCAGCAGTTTAGGGTCCTTCTGGGCGGGAACCGGGGAGCTGTTTTTT
CDR3aa: CASSLGSFWAGTGELFF
d_gene: -
v_gene: TRBV12-3/TRBV12-4
abundance: -
j_gene: TRBJ2-2

CDR3nt: TGTGCCAGCAGCTTAGGCAGCGCTGAAACCCAGTACTTC
CDR3aa: CASSLGSAETQYF
d_gene: -
v_gene: TRBV11-2
abundance: few
j_gene: TRBJ2-5

CDR3nt: TGCGCGACCGGGACTAACTACAATGAGCAGTTCTTC
CDR3aa: CATGTNYNEQFF
d_gene: TRBD2
v_gene: TRBV10-1
abundance: -
j_gene: TRBJ2-1

CDR3nt: TGTGCCAGCAGCCCAAGGGTTCTCGAGCAGTACTTC
CDR3aa: CASSPRVLEQYF
d_gene: -
v_gene: TRBV7-2
abundance: -
j_gene: TRBJ2-7

CDR3nt: TGTGCCAGCAGTGACCGGGTAGGTCGGCAGCCCCAGCATTTT
CDR3aa: CASSDRVGRQPQHF
d_gene: -
v_gene: TRBV2
abundance: few
j_gene: TRBJ1-5

CDR3nt: TGTGCCAGCAGTTACTCGGAGACAGGGGGCAAGAATGGCTACACCTTC
CDR3aa: CASSYSETGGKNGYTF
d_gene: TRBD1
v_gene: TRBV6-5
abundance: -
j_gene: TRBJ1-2

CDR3nt: TGTGCCAGCAGCACCCGAGGAGCTCGCCACAATGAGCAGTTCTTC
CDR3aa: CASSTRGARHNEQFF
d_gene: -
v_gene: TRBV7-9
abundance: -
j_gene: TRBJ2-1

CDR3nt: TGCAGTGCCCCCCGGGGACGAGGGTACACTGAAGCTTTCTTT
CDR3aa: CSAPRGRGYTEAFF
d_gene: -
v_gene: TRBV20-1
abundance: few
j_gene: TRBJ1-1

CDR3nt: TGTGCCAGTAGACCGGACGGGACAGAAGAGACCCAGTACTTC
CDR3aa: CASRPDGTEETQYF
d_gene: TRBD1
v_gene: TRBV19
abundance: few
j_gene: TRBJ2-5

CDR3nt: TGTGCCAGCACCCCAAGGGGGGGAATCCCGTTCTTC
CDR3aa: CASTPRGGIPFF
d_gene: -
v_gene: TRBV6-2/TRBV6-3
abundance: many
j_gene: TRBJ2-1

CDR3nt: TGTGCCAGCAGGTACCGGGGACAGGGGTTGGACAATGAGCAGTTCTTC
CDR3aa: CASRYRGQGLDNEQFF
d_gene: TRBD1
v_gene: TRBV5-4
abundance: many
j_gene: TRBJ2-1

CDR3nt: TGTGCCTGGAGTTCCGCGACAGGGACCGAGCAGTACTTC
CDR3aa: CAWSSATGTEQYF
d_gene: TRBD1
v_gene: TRBV30
abundance: -
j_gene: TRBJ2-7

CDR3nt: TGTGCCAGCAGCCAAGACCAGGGCGGTGGCTATGGCTACACCTTC
CDR3aa: CASSQDQGGGYGYTF
d_gene: -
v_gene: TRBV3-2
abundance: few
j_gene: TRBJ1-2

CDR3nt: TGTGCCAGTACCGACAGGGTCGGGGCAAACACCGGGGAGCTGTTTTTT
CDR3aa: CASTDRVGANTGELFF
d_gene: TRBD1
v_gene: TRBV19
abundance: -
j_gene: TRBJ2-2

CDR3nt: TGCAGTGCTAGAGGGGGACAGGGACTAGAGACCCAGTACTTC
CDR3aa: CSARGGQGLETQYF
d_gene: TRBD1
v_gene: TRBV20-1
abundance: few
j_gene: TRBJ2-5

CDR3nt: TGTGCCAGCAGTGCACGAAGTGAGCAGTTCTTC
CDR3aa: CASSARSEQFF
d_gene: -
v_gene: TRBV6-6
abundance: few
j_gene: TRBJ2-1